A selection of T cell receptor beta chains follows, all from one sample in a study of CXCR3-negative and CXCR3-positive naive CD8 T cells. TCRdb reprocessed the 5' RACE reads and keeps a single row for each CDR3 protein, giving no DNA. The table for this sample gives some 140,000 distinct CDR3 sequences. The specimen was naive CXCR3+ CD8+ T cells from blood. The receptors shown here come from a human donor in good health. Some clones in this sample may be carry-over from other donors' samples. Each CDR3 is given with its conserved first and last residue. Fields, in order: J gene, V gene, CDR3 protein.

TRBJ2-7,TRBV28,CASSSIAIGSYEQYF
TRBJ2-2,TRBV19,CASRLAGNTGELFF
TRBJ2-1,TRBV20-1,CSAQGSGRAFRSSYNEQFF
TRBJ2-2,TRBV10-1,CASSGRVAGELFF
TRBJ2-5,TRBV4-1,CASSRQTGRPGETQYF
TRBJ2-1,TRBV7-9,CASSFPESEHEQFF
TRBJ2-1,TRBV29-1,CSVAAILSVYNEQFF
TRBJ2-2,TRBV15,CATSRDELAGDTGELFF
TRBJ2-2,TRBV29-1,CSVGRPGDTGELFF
TRBJ1-1,TRBV11-3,CASSPKDRAPEAFF
TRBJ2-1,TRBV28,CASSLGRGHEQFF
TRBJ2-7,TRBV14,CASSLHPASEQYF
TRBJ2-1,TRBV28,CASSGRNLYYNEQFF
TRBJ2-5,TRBV6-2/TRBV6-3,CASANPGTQETQYF
TRBJ2-3,TRBV12-5,CASGPVLTTDTQYF